Listed below are T cell receptor beta chains from one sample, sequenced in a study of CD8+CD57+ T cells in acquired aplastic anemia. TCRdb analysed the reads with MiXCR anew, one entry per CDR3 protein. The table has about 470,000 distinct CDR3 sequences, approximately 32% seen once. Input material: sorted CD4+, CD8+, or CD8+CD57+ T cells (not recorded which) from PBMCs. These receptors all come from a human donor with aplastic anemia. Both conserved end residues are part of each CDR3. The D gene is left open where the match is weak. For some rows the clone size is stated as once, few or many, or as a class when expanded; others skip it.

j_gene: TRBJ2-7; v_gene: TRBV19; d_gene: -; abundance: -; CDR3nt: TGTGCCAGCAGTCTTCAGGGGATTGTATTGTACGAGCAGTACTTC; CDR3aa: CASSLQGIVLYEQYF
j_gene: TRBJ2-7; v_gene: TRBV20-1; d_gene: -; abundance: many; CDR3nt: TGCAGTGCTAGCATGGGCGGGCGGTCTACGAAGCAGTACTTC; CDR3aa: CSASMGGRSTKQYF
j_gene: TRBJ1-5; v_gene: TRBV28; d_gene: -; abundance: -; CDR3nt: TGTGCCAGCAGTTTAGGGGGCGACAGCCGTGGACATTTT; CDR3aa: CASSLGGDSRGHF
j_gene: TRBJ2-1; v_gene: TRBV10-2; d_gene: -; abundance: many; CDR3nt: TGCGCCAGCAGTGAGCGCGCAGGTATCGTGGGGGAGCAGTTCTTC; CDR3aa: CASSERAGIVGEQFF
j_gene: TRBJ1-6; v_gene: TRBV20-1; d_gene: TRBD1; abundance: -; CDR3nt: TGCAGTGCTAGAAGGACAGGGTTTAGTAATTCACCCCTCCACTTT; CDR3aa: CSARRTGFSNSPLHF
j_gene: TRBJ1-1; v_gene: TRBV6-2/TRBV6-3; d_gene: -; abundance: -; CDR3nt: TGTGCCAGCGGGAACACTGAAGCTTTCTTT; CDR3aa: CASGNTEAFF
j_gene: TRBJ2-1; v_gene: TRBV5-1; d_gene: -; abundance: few; CDR3nt: TGCGCCAGCAGCCTTATTATCATCAATGAGCAGTTCTTC; CDR3aa: CASSLIIINEQFF
j_gene: TRBJ2-2; v_gene: TRBV5-1; d_gene: TRBD1; abundance: -; CDR3nt: TGCGCCAGCAGCCCAAGACAGGGGACAAACACCGGGGAGCTGTTTTTT; CDR3aa: CASSPRQGTNTGELFF
j_gene: TRBJ1-3; v_gene: TRBV5-1; d_gene: -; abundance: -; CDR3nt: TGCGCCAGCAGCTTGGAGGAAGCTGGAAACACCATATATTTT; CDR3aa: CASSLEEAGNTIYF
j_gene: TRBJ2-4; v_gene: TRBV30; d_gene: TRBD2; abundance: -; CDR3nt: TGTGCCTGGAGTGTGCGGGGGGCCAAAAACATTCAGTACTTC; CDR3aa: CAWSVRGAKNIQYF
j_gene: TRBJ1-2; v_gene: TRBV20-1; d_gene: TRBD1; abundance: -; CDR3nt: TGCAGGACGGGACAGGGTTTTGGCTACACCTTC; CDR3aa: CRTGQGFGYTF
j_gene: TRBJ1-3; v_gene: TRBV20-1; d_gene: -; abundance: -; CDR3nt: TGCAGTGCTAGAGATCCGGGGGCCCCTGGAAACACCATATATTTT; CDR3aa: CSARDPGAPGNTIYF
j_gene: TRBJ2-5; v_gene: TRBV3-1; d_gene: -; abundance: -; CDR3nt: TGTGCCAGCAGCCAAGATTTAACAGACGAGACCCAGTACTTC; CDR3aa: CASSQDLTDETQYF
j_gene: TRBJ1-2; v_gene: TRBV10-1; d_gene: -; abundance: many; CDR3nt: TGCGCCAGCATAAGACAGTATGGCTACACCTTC; CDR3aa: CASIRQYGYTF
j_gene: TRBJ1-2; v_gene: TRBV29-1; d_gene: TRBD1; abundance: -; CDR3nt: TGCAGCGTTGCCGGACAGGCCTATGGCTACACCTTC; CDR3aa: CSVAGQAYGYTF
j_gene: TRBJ2-1; v_gene: TRBV24-1; d_gene: -; abundance: many; CDR3nt: TGTGCCACCAGTGATTTAGCGAGTAGCTCCTACAATGAGCAGTTCTTC; CDR3aa: CATSDLASSSYNEQFF
j_gene: TRBJ2-1; v_gene: TRBV27; d_gene: TRBD1; abundance: -; CDR3nt: TGTGCCAGCAGTACTCCGGGACAGGGTTTGAATGAGCAGTTCTTC; CDR3aa: CASSTPGQGLNEQFF
j_gene: TRBJ1-2; v_gene: TRBV24-1; d_gene: -; abundance: many; CDR3nt: TGTGCCACCAGTGATCCCGCGGACAGCCTAGACTATGGCTACACCTTC; CDR3aa: CATSDPADSLDYGYTF
j_gene: TRBJ1-1; v_gene: TRBV29-1; d_gene: -; abundance: once; CDR3nt: TGCAGCGTTGGGACAGAGACTGAAGCTTTCTTT; CDR3aa: CSVGTETEAFF
j_gene: TRBJ1-1; v_gene: TRBV2; d_gene: -; abundance: -; CDR3nt: TGTGCCAGCAGTGCTGCAGGAGAAGCTTTCTTT; CDR3aa: CASSAAGEAFF
j_gene: TRBJ1-6; v_gene: TRBV27; d_gene: -; abundance: many; CDR3nt: TGTGCCAGCCAACAGGGAGGAGATTCACCCCTCCACTTT; CDR3aa: CASQQGGDSPLHF
j_gene: TRBJ1-3; v_gene: TRBV7-9; d_gene: TRBD1; abundance: many; CDR3nt: TGTGCCAGCAGCTTGACAGGGGATGGTGGAAACACCATATATTTT; CDR3aa: CASSLTGDGGNTIYF
j_gene: TRBJ2-7; v_gene: TRBV10-2; d_gene: TRBD2; abundance: many; CDR3nt: TGCGCCAGCAGCCCCCGGACTAGCGCTCTCCACGAGCAGTACTTC; CDR3aa: CASSPRTSALHEQYF
j_gene: TRBJ2-3; v_gene: TRBV20-1; d_gene: TRBD2; abundance: -; CDR3nt: TGCAGTGCTAGACGGCGCGGGGGGGCGGATACGCAGTATTTT; CDR3aa: CSARRRGGADTQYF
j_gene: TRBJ1-2; v_gene: TRBV2; d_gene: -; abundance: many; CDR3nt: TGTGCCAGCAGAGCGGACAGTAACTATGGCTACACCTTC; CDR3aa: CASRADSNYGYTF
j_gene: TRBJ2-7; v_gene: TRBV2; d_gene: TRBD2; abundance: few; CDR3nt: TGTGCCATCGAAGCGGGGCCCTACGAGCAGTACTTC; CDR3aa: CAIEAGPYEQYF
j_gene: TRBJ1-6; v_gene: TRBV7-9; d_gene: -; abundance: many; CDR3nt: TGTGCCAGCAGCTGGGGGAGCTCCTATAATTCACCCCTCCACTTT; CDR3aa: CASSWGSSYNSPLHF
j_gene: TRBJ1-3; v_gene: TRBV12-3/TRBV12-4; d_gene: -; abundance: many; CDR3nt: TGTGCCAGCAGTACCGTCTATCCCATATATTTT; CDR3aa: CASSTVYPIYF
j_gene: TRBJ1-5; v_gene: TRBV20-1; d_gene: TRBD1; abundance: many; CDR3nt: TGCAGTGCCTCCACCGACAGGGAGGGGGATCAGCCCCAGCATTTT; CDR3aa: CSASTDREGDQPQHF
j_gene: TRBJ1-2; v_gene: TRBV20-1; d_gene: TRBD1; abundance: many; CDR3nt: TGCAGTGCTACCCGGACAGGGGGCCGGGGCTACACCTTC; CDR3aa: CSATRTGGRGYTF
j_gene: TRBJ1-1; v_gene: TRBV6-1; d_gene: -; abundance: -; CDR3nt: TGTGCCAGTATAAAGTCCGGGGAGTACACTGAAGCTTTCTTT; CDR3aa: CASIKSGEYTEAFF